A single sample is the source of the 7 T cell receptor beta chains below, sequenced in a study of blood T cell repertoires in COVID-19. TCRdb keeps only in-frame clones here, not all; method: immunoSEQ multiplex PCR. The table records roughly 350,000 clones, about 88% of them present only once. Specimen: peripheral blood. These receptors were taken from an older woman with COVID-19, enrolled during active disease.

The chain uses TRBV11-2 and TRBJ1-5, with 7 bases identical to TRBD1. This CDR3 has 16 residues. With 0 bases clipped from V and 6 bases from J, the junction kept 8 bases outside the gene matches. CDR1 is SGHAT, CDR2 FQNNGV, per germline. CDR3 protein: CASSLDGGQTGQPQHF. In DNA form, the CDR3 reads TGTGCCAGCAGCTTAGATGGGGGACAGACAGGTCAGCCCCAGCATTTT.

The chain couples TRBV24-1 to TRBJ1-1; a possible D gene is TRBD1 (5 bases). The CDR3 contains 13 residues. V was pared by 1 base and J by 8 bases, with 10 bases between. Germline V gene data show CDR1 as KGHDR and CDR2 as SFDVKD. CDR3 nucleotides: TGTGCCACCAGTGATTTTCGACAGACCGAAGCTTTCTTT. Translation gives CATSDFRQTEAFF.

The count of this clone is one. The gene calls are TRBV6-5 and TRBJ2-7; a weak D match, TRBD1 (6 bases). The CDR3 contains 13 residues. Germline CDR1 is MNHEY and CDR2 is SVGAGI. The V end lost 6 bases, the J end lost 2 bases, and 11 bases lay between the germline ends. DNA for the CDR3: TGTGCCAGCAGGTCCAGGGGAGCCTACGAGCAGTACTTC. Amino acid sequence: CASRSRGAYEQYF.

This chain links TRBV7-2 with TRBJ2-3; a possible D gene is TRBD1 (5 bases). CDR3 length: 15 amino acids. The germline V and J ends were trimmed by 3 bases and 3 bases, with 13 bases remaining between them. Germline lookup yields CDR1 SGHTA and CDR2 FQGNSA. The CDR3 coding sequence is TGTGCCAGCAGCTTTCCCTCGGCAGGGACAGATACGCAGTATTTT. Translation gives CASSFPSAGTDTQYF. The complete variable domain, with remaining parts taken from reference TRBV7-2 and TRBJ2-3, reads GAGVSQSPSNKVTEKGKDVELRCDPISGHTALYWYRQSLGQGLEFLIYFQGNSAPDKSGLPSDRFSAERTGGSVSTLTIQRTQQEDSAVYLCASSFPSAGTDTQYFGPGTRLTVL.

V gene TRBV24-1 combines with J gene TRBJ1-2; D perhaps matches TRBD1 (6 bases). In germline, CDR1 is KGHDR, CDR2 SFDVKD. The V and J ends lost 4 bases and 4 bases respectively, with 12 bases between them. The CDR3 covers 14 residues. The CDR3 loop is CATSDFDRSYGYTF. Written as DNA, the CDR3 is TGTGCCACCAGTGACTTCGACAGGAGCTATGGCTACACCTTC.

The V call is TRBV7-9, the J call TRBJ1-2; unclear D gene. Germline V gene data show CDR1 as SEHNR and CDR2 as FQNEAQ (reference sequence). The length of the CDR3 is 13 residues. With 5 bases removed from V and 8 bases from J, the gap between germline ends came to 15 bases. The CDR3 reads CASSPRLGGGYTF. CDR3 in DNA: TGTGCCAGCAGCCCCCGCCTGGGAGGGGGCTACACCTTC.

The CDR3 spells CASNTGNEKLFF. The CDR3 nucleotides are TGTGCCAGCAACACAGGAAATGAAAAACTGTTTTTT. The chain uses TRBV28 and TRBJ1-4; a weak D match, TRBD1 (5 bases). The V gene's germline CDR1 is MDHEN and CDR2 SYDVKM. Trimming removed 7 bases from V and 5 bases from J, with 8 bases in between. This CDR3 spans 12 amino acids.